The T cell receptor beta chain under discussion was sequenced for a study of T cells in Graves' hyperthyroidism and ophthalmopathy. This clonotype was counted between two and nine times. The antigen remains undetermined. The sample of blood was obtained at first hyperthyroidism diagnosis (before any ophthalmopathy symptoms). Study-wide points: Most thyroid clonotypes expanded above 0.001 were also detected in blood. The model forecast ophthalmopathy, anticipating it by a median roughly 6 months before onset.

CDR3 length: 12 amino acids. V was clipped by 3 bases and J by 3 bases, with 9 bases between them. Germline CDR1 reads GTSNPN; CDR2 reads SVGIG (reference sequence). The investigators amplified TCR beta CDR3 regions from RNA transcripts. During a first-round RT-PCR of the TCR CDR3, the HTBI primer set was used. TCRdb itself ran the multiplex PCR reads through MiXCR, one entry per CDR3 protein. The data hold approximately 400,000 distinct CDR3 sequences, with approximately 14% observed a single time. This TCR was sampled from a young woman with Graves' hyperthyroidism that later progressed to Graves' ophthalmopathy. The chain couples TRBV30 to TRBJ2-7; D unclear. The material sequenced was blood. The CDR3 sequence: CAWSNLIYEQYF. In DNA, the CDR3 is TGTGCCTGGAGCAACCTTATCTACGAGCAGTACTTC. Together with reference TRBV30 and TRBJ2-7, the CDR3 gives the full variable domain: SQTIHQWPATLVQPVGSPLSLECTVEGTSNPNLYWYRQAAGRGLQLLFYSVGIGQISSEVPQNLSASRPQDRQFILSSKKLLLSDSGFYLCAWSNLIYEQYFGPGTRLTVT.